This T cell receptor beta chain stems from a study of Ad26.COV2.S vaccination and SARS-CoV-2 variants. The CDR3 consists of 19 residues. V dropped 1 base and J dropped 7; count of bases not matched to a gene: 17. The germline CDR1 and CDR2 sequences are LNHNV and YYDKDF (reference sequence). The sample's treatment: roughly 19 received Ad26.COV2.S at low or high dose, single or two shots; roughly five received placebo; per-sample allocation not given. Samples came from day 63 after the first vaccine or placebo injection. Method: immunoSEQ multiplex PCR; TCRdb's copy keeps in-frame clones and lacks some. The sample lists 300,000 to 350,000 clones, around 88% seen once, with around 5% in the top ten.

This rearrangement joins TRBV15 to TRBJ1-4; TRBD1 matches at 8 bases. The sample in question was peripheral blood, obtained in a trial of Ad26.COV2.S vaccine versus placebo. The clonotype originates from a person between 18 and 59 years old who received the Ad26.COV2.S COVID-19 vaccine or a placebo. The CDR3 sequence: CATSRGGVGGQGESEKLFF. CDR3 bases: TGTGCCACCAGCAGAGGGGGGGTTGGTGGACAGGGAGAATCTGAAAAACTGTTTTTT. The full variable domain, completed using reference TRBV15 and TRBJ1-4, is DAMVIQNPRYQVTQFGKPVTLSCSQTLNHNVMYWYQQKSSQAPKLLFHYYDKDFNNEADTPDNFQSRRPNTSFCFLDIRSPGLGDTAMYLCATSRGGVGGQGESEKLFFGSGTQLSVL.